The 21 T cell receptor beta chains presented below share a single source sample, sequenced in a study of beta chain features in type 1 diabetes. Expressed TCRB transcripts were sequenced, since all the RNA that had been isolated was reverse transcribed. Sequencing was performed with immunoSEQ multiplex PCR; in TCRdb, only in-frame clones are kept and a portion is missing. The sample lists 300,000 to 350,000 clones, 13% to 15% seen once, with around 7% in the top ten. The sequencing input was central memory CD4+ T cells from blood. These receptors were obtained from a man aged 25 to 45 in good health.

For this clone: One junction end does not reproduce the germline sequence, and a read error may be involved. The V and J genes are TRBV5-1 and TRBJ1-2; possible D gene TRBD1, 5 bases. Germline V gene lookup returns CDR1 SGHRS and CDR2 YFSETQ. There are 14 residues in the CDR3. The CDR3 DNA sequence: TGCGCCAGCAGCTTGGTTGACAGTAACGATGGCTACACCTTC. It encodes CASSLVDSNDGYTF.

CDR3 loop: CASSLGPSINGYTF. The CDR3 DNA follows: TGTGCCAGCAGCTTAGGCCCATCCATAAATGGCTACACCTTC. This chain links TRBV7-7 with TRBJ1-2; D unresolved. V dropped 1 base and J dropped 6 bases, with 12 bases sitting between them. CDR3 size: 14 residues. Germline loops: CDR1 SSHAT, CDR2 FNYEAQ (reference sequence).

The chain is built from TRBV25-1 and TRBJ1-2; no definite D call. Germline CDR1 reads MGHDK; CDR2 reads SYGVNS. The V end was cut by 4 bases, the J end by 6 bases, with 24 bases between. There are 17 residues in the CDR3. The CDR3 reads CASSATWERGQRDGYTF. The CDR3 DNA follows: TGTGCCAGCAGTGCCACCTGGGAGAGAGGGCAGAGGGATGGCTACACCTTC.

The gene calls are TRBV30 and TRBJ1-2; D is perhaps TRBD1 (5 bases). Germline loops: CDR1 GTSNPN, CDR2 SVGIG (reference sequence). The V end was cut by 3 bases, the J end by 7 bases, with 15 bases between. The CDR3 is 13 amino acids. DNA of the CDR3: TGTGCCTGGAGAAGTCGGGGGGTGGGTGGCTACACCTTC. This translates into CAWRSRGVGGYTF.

There are a few counts of this clone. A much larger clone lies a single base off, so this may be a read error. This CDR3 is also generated by other DNA sequences in the sample. This chain joins TRBV11-2 and TRBJ2-5; unclear D gene. Germline V CDR1 and CDR2: SGHAT, FQNNGV. The CDR3 loop spans 11 amino acids. Trimming stripped 2 bases from V and 5 bases from J, with 3 bases between. This chain's CDR3 is CASSLRETQYF. The CDR3 DNA sequence: TGTGCCAGCAGCTTACGGGAGACCCAGTACTTC.

This clone was observed a handful of times. The same CDR3 can be traced to other DNA sequences in this sample. The V and J genes are TRBV7-2 and TRBJ2-5, with D hard to call. The germline gives CDR1 SGHTA, CDR2 FQGNSA. The V gene lost 4 bases and the J gene lost 1 base, with 4 bases spanning the gap. The CDR3 sequence is 12 residues long. In nucleotides, the CDR3 is TGTGCCAGCAGCTGGGGCCAAGAGACCCAGTACTTC. This encodes CASSWGQETQYF.

This clone was found a few times. This chain uses TRBV11-2 with TRBJ1-6; D is uncertain. The CDR3 runs to 14 residues. Trimming shortened V by 5 bases and J by 8 bases, and 13 bases separated the two germline ends. Per germline, CDR1 SGHAT and CDR2 FQNNGV. CDR3 coding DNA: TGTGCCAGCAGCCCACTGGAGGTGTATTCACCCCTCCACTTT. This codes for CASSPLEVYSPLHF.

This clone turned up a few times. The V gene is TRBV7-2, the J gene TRBJ1-2; D remains ambiguous. Deletions cut 2 bases from V and 2 bases from J, with 6 bases between. This CDR3 comprises 13 residues. Germline-derived CDR1 and CDR2 are SGHTA and FQGNSA. As DNA, the CDR3 is TGTGCCAGCAGCTTAACAACAAACTATGGCTACACCTTC. This sequence encodes CASSLTTNYGYTF.

In its sample, this clone was seen a few times. V gene TRBV9 combines with J gene TRBJ2-3; the D gene is possibly TRBD2 (5 bases). Trimming stripped 0 bases from V and 1 base from J, with 15 bases between. The CDR3 sequence is 17 residues long. Looked up from germline, CDR1 is SGDLS and CDR2 is YYNGEE. CDR3 in DNA: TGTGCCAGCAGCGTAGGGTCTAGCCGAGGTCGCACAGATACGCAGTATTTT. Amino acid sequence: CASSVGSSRGRTDTQYF.

This clone has more than one count but fewer than ten. Other DNA sequences within the sample encode an identical CDR3. V usage is TRBV19 and J usage is TRBJ2-1, with a tentative D call TRBD2 (6 bases). CDR1 LNHDA and CDR2 SQIVND come from the germline V gene (reference sequence). The CDR3 loop spans 14 amino acids. V was trimmed by 1 base and J by 3 bases, leaving 7 bases between them. The CDR3: CASSIGSGYNEQFF. The DNA for the CDR3 is TGTGCCAGTAGTATAGGTAGCGGCTACAATGAGCAGTTCTTC. Using reference TRBV19 and TRBJ2-1 for the parts outside the CDR3, the full variable domain is DGGITQSPKYLFRKEGQNVTLSCEQNLNHDAMYWYRQDPGQGLRLIYYSQIVNDFQKGDIAEGYSVSREKKESFPLTVTSAQKNPTAFYLCASSIGSGYNEQFFGPGTRLTVL.

The CDR3 coding sequence is TGTGCCAGTAGTATAGTAGGAGGGCACGGGAATCAGCCCCAGCATTTT. Translating gives CASSIVGGHGNQPQHF. This chain links TRBV19 with TRBJ1-5; D is unclear. CDR1 LNHDA and CDR2 SQIVND come from the germline V gene (reference sequence). The CDR3 is 16 residues long. Trimming stripped 1 base from V and 4 bases from J, with 14 bases between.

This clone was found many times. V is TRBV14 and J is TRBJ2-1; the D call may be TRBD1 or TRBD2 (5 bases each). CDR1 SGHDN and CDR2 FVKESK come from the germline V gene. The V gene lost 0 bases and the J gene lost 13 bases, with 7 bases spanning the gap. CDR3 size: 11 residues. The CDR3 reads CASSQERGQFF. In DNA form, the CDR3 reads TGTGCCAGCAGCCAAGAGAGGGGCCAGTTCTTC.

In DNA, the CDR3 is TGTGCCAGCAGCGTAGGGACCTCCTATGGCTACACCTTC. Its protein is CASSVGTSYGYTF. The chain joins TRBV6-6 to TRBJ1-2; tentative D call: TRBD1 (5 bases). Per the germline V gene, CDR1 is MNHNY and CDR2 is SVGAGI (reference sequence). The CDR3 loop spans 13 amino acids. Trimming removed 6 bases from V and 4 bases from J, with 12 bases in between.

This chain's CDR3 is CASSLTLITGELFF. The CDR3 DNA follows: TGTGCCAGCAGCTTAACACTGATCACCGGGGAGCTGTTTTTT. This rearrangement joins TRBV11-2 to TRBJ2-2; unclear D gene. Germline V lookup: CDR1 SGHAT, CDR2 FQNNGV. V dropped 2 bases and J dropped 4 bases, with 8 bases sitting between them. This CDR3 is 14 amino acids long.

The chain combines TRBV7-2 with TRBJ2-7; TRBD2 agrees at 11 bases. Losses at the gene ends were 5 bases for V and 4 bases for J; bases not matched to a gene: 7. CDR1 and CDR2 (germline): SGHTA, FQGNSA. This CDR3 spans 15 amino acids. The CDR3 is CASSTTSGGMYEQYF. DNA of the CDR3: TGTGCCAGCAGCACAACTAGCGGGGGAATGTACGAGCAGTACTTC.

This clone was detected only a few times. Other DNA sequences from this sample encode an identical CDR3 as well. CDR3 loop: CASSLLAGGQETQYF. In DNA form, the CDR3 reads TGTGCCAGCAGCTTACTAGCGGGAGGACAAGAGACCCAGTACTTC. The chain employs TRBV7-9 and TRBJ2-5; 11 bases line up with TRBD2. In germline, CDR1 is SEHNR, CDR2 FQNEAQ (reference sequence). J was trimmed by 2 bases and V by 2 bases; bases with no gene match: 1. The CDR3 has 15 residues. The variable domain in full, with the rest retrieved from reference TRBV7-9 and TRBJ2-5, is DTGVSQNPRHKITKRGQNVTFRCDPISEHNRLYWYRQTLGQGPEFLTYFQNEAQLEKSRLLSDRFSAERPKGSFSTLEIQRTEQGDSAMYLCASSLLAGGQETQYFGPGTRLLVL.

The chain combines TRBV2 with TRBJ2-7, with 8 bases identical to TRBD2. Germline CDR1 reads SNHLY; CDR2 reads FYNNEI. The CDR3 is 13 amino acids. Trimming took 2 bases from V and 3 from J; bases not matched to a gene: 0. The CDR3 spells CASSERGGYEQYF. The CDR3 DNA reads as TGTGCCAGCAGTGAACGGGGGGGCTACGAGCAGTACTTC.

Remarks on this clone: Only one base separates this from a far larger clonotype, so it likely reflects a read error. CDR3 bases: TGCGCCAGCAGCTTCCTGGTCGGGGACTACAATGAGCAGTTCTTC. This gives the protein CASSFLVGDYNEQFF. The genes are TRBV5-1 and TRBJ2-1; tentative D call: TRBD2 (5 bases). Germline CDR1 and CDR2: SGHRS and YFSETQ. V was clipped by 2 bases and J by 3 bases, with 12 bases between them. CDR3 length: 15 residues.

This chain connects TRBV12-5 to TRBJ2-7; D possibly corresponds to TRBD2 (7 bases). This CDR3 has 14 amino acids. V lost 2 bases and J lost 6, with 14 bases in between. Germline values: CDR1 LGHNT, CDR2 FRNRAP. The DNA for the CDR3 is TGTGCTAGTGGTTTGAGGGGGGGAGAAGGCGAGCAGTACTTC. As protein: CASGLRGGEGEQYF.

This clone was seen once. This chain uses TRBV4-1 with TRBJ2-1, with 9 positions matching TRBD2. V was clipped by 6 bases and J by 5 bases; unmatched bases: 11. CDR3 size: 16 residues. Germline assignment: CDR1 MGHRA and CDR2 YSYEKL. CDR3 sequence: CASRPSTSGLNNEQFF. The CDR3, as DNA: TGCGCCAGCAGGCCCTCCACTAGCGGGCTAAACAATGAGCAGTTCTTC.

This clone was seen a handful of times. The chain joins TRBV5-6 to TRBJ1-1; D unresolved. V was shortened by 4 bases and J by 9 bases, with 13 bases between the two germline ends. This CDR3 is built from 12 residues. CDR1 and CDR2 from the germline V gene are SGHDT and YYEEEE. Here the CDR3 reads CASSREQTKAFF. In nucleotides, the CDR3 is TGTGCCAGCAGCCGGGAGCAGACGAAAGCTTTCTTT.